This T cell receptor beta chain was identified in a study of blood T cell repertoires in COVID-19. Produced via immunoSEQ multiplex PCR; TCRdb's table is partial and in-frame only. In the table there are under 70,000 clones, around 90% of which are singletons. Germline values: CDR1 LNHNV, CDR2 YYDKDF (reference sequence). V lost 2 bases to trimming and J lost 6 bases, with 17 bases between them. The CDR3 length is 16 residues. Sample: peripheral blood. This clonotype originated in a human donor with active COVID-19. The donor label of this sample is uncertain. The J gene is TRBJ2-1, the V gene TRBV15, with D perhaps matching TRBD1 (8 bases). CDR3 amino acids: CATSRQGAWGGNEQFF. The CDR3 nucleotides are TGTGCCACCAGCAGACAGGGGGCCTGGGGGGGCAATGAGCAGTTCTTC.